These 18 T cell receptor beta chains came from one sample sequenced in a study of Ad26.COV2.S vaccination and SARS-CoV-2 variants (dated by TCRdb to 2020 to 2023). To prepare the library, the immunoSEQ multiplex PCR assay was applied. TCRdb obtained this table from immuneACCESS and retained in-frame rearrangements with V and J assigned. These tables miss some clones; where compared with another copy, unresolved V genes account for less than half of the shortfall, and the remainder is unexplained. Present in this sample are hundreds of thousands of clones, 89% of which were seen just once. Roughly 1.5% of the sample is taken by the ten largest. Reading the label with the study, this specimen's treatment or condition is: around 19 received Ad26.COV2.S at low or high dose, single or two shots; roughly five received placebo; per-sample allocation not given. Repertoires of vaccine and placebo recipients were sequenced from samples taken on day 63 after the first injection.

The specimen comprised peripheral blood, sampled in a trial of Ad26.COV2.S vaccine versus placebo. The receptors shown here come from a person aged 18 to 65 who received the Ad26.COV2.S COVID-19 vaccine or a placebo.

The chain recombines TRBV9 with TRBJ1-4; possible D gene TRBD1, 5 bases. Trimming shortened V by 0 bases and J by 3 bases, and 9 bases separated the two germline ends. The CDR3 covers 15 residues. Germline-derived CDR1 and CDR2 are SGDLS and YYNGEE. The CDR3 DNA reads TGTGCCAGCAGCGTAGGGGACGGAGCTAATGAAAAACTGTTTTTT. Translating it yields CASSVGDGANEKLFF.

The chain links TRBV13 to TRBJ1-2; D is perhaps TRBD1 (5 bases). The CDR3 totals 16 residues. The V end lost 4 bases, the J end lost 8 bases, and 23 bases lay between the germline ends. CDR1 and CDR2 (germline): PRHDT, FYEKMQ (reference sequence). For the CDR3, the DNA is TGTGCCAGCAGCTCTAGAGCTGAGGGAGGGGTGTCGGGCTACACCTTC. Translated, it gives CASSSRAEGGVSGYTF.

The CDR3 reads CASSLSPTLETEAFF. CDR3 nucleotide sequence: TGCGCCAGCAGCTTGAGCCCGACCCTGGAGACTGAAGCTTTCTTT. The gene calls are TRBV5-1 and TRBJ1-1; D unresolved. V was trimmed by 1 base and J by 5 bases, leaving 15 bases between them. The V gene's germline CDR1 is SGHRS and CDR2 YFSETQ. The CDR3 runs to 15 residues.

The CDR3 loop is CASSAGQGNEKLFF. CDR3 bases: TGTGCCAGCAGTGCCGGACAGGGTAATGAAAAACTGTTTTTT. This chain joins TRBV2 and TRBJ1-4; 8 bases are shared with TRBD1. This CDR3 comprises 14 residues. V trimming: 4 bases; J trimming: 4 bases; junction bases outside the gene matches: 2. Per the germline V gene, CDR1 is SNHLY and CDR2 is FYNNEI.

The CDR3 protein is CASSLWQPEAFF. CDR3 in DNA: TGTGCCAGCAGCTTATGGCAGCCAGAAGCTTTCTTT. The chain recombines TRBV7-9 with TRBJ1-1, with D hard to call. The length of the CDR3 is 12 residues. V lost 2 bases and J 8 bases, leaving 9 bases between the germline ends. Germline assignment: CDR1 SEHNR and CDR2 FQNEAQ (reference sequence). Supplemented by reference TRBV7-9 and TRBJ1-1, the full variable domain reads DTGVSQNPRHKITKRGQNVTFRCDPISEHNRLYWYRQTLGQGPEFLTYFQNEAQLEKSRLLSDRFSAERPKGSFSTLEIQRTEQGDSAMYLCASSLWQPEAFFGQGTRLTVV.

V usage is TRBV24-1 and J usage is TRBJ1-1; 7 bases are shared with TRBD1. This CDR3 spans 13 amino acids. Germline-derived CDR1 and CDR2 are KGHDR and SFDVKD. The V segment lost 4 bases and the J segment 4 bases; nucleotides outside the gene matches: 2. CDR3 DNA sequence: TGTGCCACCAGTGACGCAGGGGGCACTGAAGCTTTCTTT. It is translated as CATSDAGGTEAFF.

This clone has only a few counts. This sequence joins TRBV19 and TRBJ1-4, with D uncertain. Germline lookup yields CDR1 LNHDA and CDR2 SQIVND (reference sequence). CDR3 length: 11 residues. The V end lost 4 bases, the J end lost 7 bases, and 4 bases lay between the germline ends. The CDR3 DNA sequence: TGTGCCAGTAGTAGGGCTGAAAAACTGTTTTTT. Protein sequence: CASSRAEKLFF. The full variable domain, with the rest looked up from reference TRBV19 and TRBJ1-4, is DGGITQSPKYLFRKEGQNVTLSCEQNLNHDAMYWYRQDPGQGLRLIYYSQIVNDFQKGDIAEGYSVSREKKESFPLTVTSAQKNPTAFYLCASSRAEKLFFGSGTQLSVL.

The chain has TRBV10-2 and TRBJ1-5, with a possible D match to TRBD1 (5 bases). Germline values: CDR1 WSHSY, CDR2 SAAADI. The CDR3 sequence is 14 residues long. Trimming left V 0 bases short and J 9 bases short, with 12 bases between. CDR3 in amino acids: CASSESDSVRPQHF. As DNA, the CDR3 is TGCGCCAGCAGTGAGTCAGACAGCGTGCGGCCCCAGCATTTT.

V and J are TRBV25-1 and TRBJ2-1; D may match TRBD1 or TRBD2 (6 bases each). CDR1 is MGHDK and CDR2 is SYGVNS in the germline V gene. This CDR3 spans 14 amino acids. Trimming removed 3 bases at V and 6 bases at J, with 12 bases between. This chain's CDR3 is CASSETGALNEQFF. The CDR3 nucleotides are TGTGCCAGCAGTGAGACGGGGGCCCTCAATGAGCAGTTCTTC.

The chain has TRBV19 and TRBJ2-7, with D perhaps matching TRBD1 or TRBD2 (5 bases each). V was shortened by 3 bases and J by 1 base, with 10 bases between the two germline ends. This CDR3 has 14 residues. Germline V gives CDR1 LNHDA, CDR2 SQIVND (reference sequence). The CDR3 is CASSIGAVSYEQYF. In DNA form, the CDR3 reads TGTGCCAGTAGTATCGGGGCAGTTTCCTACGAGCAGTACTTC. The variable domain in full, with the rest retrieved from reference TRBV19 and TRBJ2-7, is DGGITQSPKYLFRKEGQNVTLSCEQNLNHDAMYWYRQDPGQGLRLIYYSQIVNDFQKGDIAEGYSVSREKKESFPLTVTSAQKNPTAFYLCASSIGAVSYEQYFGPGTRLTVT.

This clone occurred once. The rearrangement links TRBV9 to TRBJ2-3; 14 bases fit TRBD2. From germline, CDR1 is SGDLS and CDR2 YYNGEE. The CDR3 loop spans 17 amino acids. The V segment lost 4 bases and the J segment 5 bases; nucleotides outside the gene matches: 9. Here the CDR3 reads CASSIGTSGRGRDTQYF. The DNA of the CDR3 is TGTGCCAGCAGCATCGGGACTAGCGGGAGAGGTAGAGATACGCAGTATTTT.

The chain couples TRBV7-2 to TRBJ2-5; D possibly corresponds to TRBD2 (6 bases). The CDR3 spans 16 residues. V was cut by 4 bases and J by 5 bases, with 20 bases left in between. Germline V gives CDR1 SGHTA, CDR2 FQGNSA. The CDR3 nucleotides are TGTGCCAGCAGCTCCTACAACACCCCGGGGAGGGAGACCCAGTACTTC. Residues: CASSSYNTPGRETQYF.

The chain recombines TRBV6-2 or TRBV6-3 with TRBJ2-7; TRBD1 aligns across 8 bases. Germline lookup yields CDR1 MNHEY and CDR2 SVGEGT. V trimming: 5 bases; J trimming: 3 bases; junction bases outside the gene matches: 9. The CDR3 runs to 15 residues. The CDR3, as DNA: TGTGCCAGCAGTACTTGGGACAGGAACTACTACGAGCAGTACTTC. It specifies CASSTWDRNYYEQYF.

The chain recombines TRBV27 with TRBJ1-1; a weak D match, TRBD1 (5 bases). The germline V gene encodes CDR1 MNHEY and CDR2 SMNVEV (reference sequence). The ends were cut back, 3 bases at V and 4 bases at J, with 12 bases in the middle. CDR3 length equals 14 residues. This chain's CDR3 is CASSFRGKGTEAFF. CDR3 coding DNA: TGTGCCAGCAGTTTTAGGGGTAAAGGCACTGAAGCTTTCTTT.

This clone was counted between two and nine times. The chain uses TRBV6-1 and TRBJ1-2; D perhaps matches TRBD1 (6 bases). The CDR3 contains 15 residues. The germline gives CDR1 MNHNS, CDR2 SASEGT. Deletions cut 0 bases from V and 4 bases from J, with 12 bases between. The CDR3 spells CASSEALRGAYGYTF. CDR3 nucleotide sequence: TGTGCCAGCAGTGAAGCGCTTAGGGGGGCCTATGGCTACACCTTC.

The chain uses TRBV5-4 and TRBJ2-5; 9 bases map to TRBD2. The CDR3 contains 14 residues. The junction had 5 bases not matched to a gene; V was cut back by 3 bases and J by 5 bases. Germline assignment: CDR1 SGHNT and CDR2 YYREEE (reference sequence). CDR3 sequence: CASSWGLAVETQYF. In DNA, the CDR3 is TGTGCCAGCAGCTGGGGACTAGCTGTGGAGACCCAGTACTTC.

The V gene is TRBV6-5, the J gene TRBJ2-3; D not certain. The CDR3 totals 12 residues. Trimming pared 7 bases from V and 8 bases from J, leaving 13 bases between. Germline loops: CDR1 MNHEY, CDR2 SVGAGI. CDR3 sequence reads: CASTNDPSTQYF. DNA for the CDR3: TGTGCCAGCACCAACGACCCTTCTACGCAGTATTTT.

The J gene is TRBJ1-5, the V gene TRBV6-2 or TRBV6-3, with TRBD1 identical over 7 bases. Germline-derived CDR1 and CDR2 are MNHEY and SVGEGT. The CDR3 runs 16 residues. Unmatched junction bases numbered 7, after V lost 5 bases and J lost 0 bases. CDR3: CASSPRGEFSNQPQHF. CDR3 nucleotides: TGTGCCAGCAGTCCCAGGGGGGAGTTTAGCAATCAGCCCCAGCATTTT.